This is a list of T cell receptor beta chains from one sample in a study of beta chain features in type 1 diabetes. The repertoire was sequenced with immunoSEQ multiplex PCR; TCRdb's copy has only in-frame clones and lacks some. This sample has over 650,000 clones, with over 11% found just once. The material sequenced was naive CD4+ T cells from blood. The receptors here all came from a man aged 18 to 29 with type 1 diabetes. CDR3s include the opening cysteine and the closing phenylalanine or tryptophan. The D gene is left open where the match is weak. Clone sizes are given selectively: once, few, many, or a class where the clone is expanded.

-,TRBV30,TRBJ2-1,TRBD1,CAWGQGAIGLYNEQFF,TGTGCCTGGGGACAGGGGGCGATTGGGCTCTACAATGAGCAGTTCTTC
few,TRBV30,TRBJ1-5,-,CAWSVLGNQPQHF,TGTGCCTGGAGTGTACTGGGGAATCAGCCCCAGCATTTT
few,TRBV6-5,TRBJ1-6,-,CASRRGTNSPLHF,TGTGCCAGCAGGAGGGGGACAAATTCACCCCTCCACTTT
-,TRBV7-3,TRBJ2-5,TRBD2,CASSPLPRAGGRGTQYF,TGTGCCAGCAGCCCGCTCCCCCGGGCGGGGGGCCGGGGGACCCAGTACTTC
few,TRBV4-3,TRBJ1-1,-,CASSQEAAVMNTEAFF,TGCGCCAGCAGCCAAGAGGCAGCGGTGATGAACACTGAAGCTTTCTTT
-,TRBV11-1,TRBJ2-1,-,CASKAATYNEQFF,TGTGCCAGCAAAGCAGCGACCTACAATGAGCAGTTCTTC
-,TRBV6-5,TRBJ2-1,TRBD1,CASRLPGQGYNEQFF,TGTGCCAGCAGGTTACCGGGACAGGGCTACAATGAGCAGTTCTTC
few,TRBV6-7,TRBJ1-5,-,CASSQKREEPQHF,TGTGCCAGCAGTCAAAAAAGGGAAGAGCCCCAGCATTTT
-,TRBV9,TRBJ2-2,-,CASSARPTGELFF,TGTGCCAGCAGCGCCCGGCCCACCGGGGAGCTGTTTTTT
-,TRBV30,TRBJ2-5,TRBD2,CASPAGTSMSETQYF,TGTGCCTCCCCGGCCGGGACTAGCATGTCAGAGACCCAGTACTTC
-,TRBV9,TRBJ2-2,-,CASSSYGGELFF,TGTGCCAGCAGCTCGTATGGGGGGGAGCTGTTTTTT
few,TRBV18,TRBJ2-7,-,CASSPPQDYEQYF,TGTGCCAGCTCACCACCGCAGGACTACGAGCAGTACTTC
-,TRBV6-5,TRBJ2-1,TRBD1,CASRGQGYNEQFF,TGTGCCAGCAGGGGACAGGGCTACAATGAGCAGTTCTTC
-,TRBV6-6,TRBJ2-3,TRBD1,CASSYSFGTEIYF,TGTGCCAGCAGTTACTCATTCGGGACAGAGATCTATTTT
few,TRBV2,TRBJ1-3,-,CARRTIGNTIYF,TGTGCCAGGAGGACTATTGGAAACACCATATATTTT
-,TRBV9,TRBJ1-1,-,CASSVAQNTEAFF,TGTGCCAGCAGCGTAGCACAGAACACTGAAGCTTTCTTT
few,TRBV28,TRBJ2-5,-,CASSLFALQETQYF,TGTGCCAGCAGTTTATTCGCCCTACAAGAGACCCAGTACTTC
few,TRBV6-5,TRBJ2-7,TRBD1,CASSRAGGSYEQYF,TGTGCCAGCAGCCGGGCAGGGGGTTCCTACGAGCAGTACTTC
few,TRBV29-1,TRBJ1-3,-,CSVLTPNSGNTIYF,TGCAGCGTGTTGACACCCAACTCTGGAAACACCATATATTTT
-,TRBV7-2,TRBJ2-5,TRBD1,CASSSYPKGGMPKYF,TGTGCCAGCAGCTCGTACCCGAAAGGGGGCATGCCCAAGTACTTC
few,TRBV30,TRBJ2-7,-,CAWSVGAVSSYEQYF,TGTGCCTGGAGTGTCGGCGCGGTAAGCTCCTACGAGCAGTACTTC
-,TRBV30,TRBJ1-3,-,CAWSKGDRIFSGNTIYF,TGTGCCTGGAGTAAGGGAGACAGGATTTTCTCTGGAAACACCATATATTTT
-,TRBV5-6,TRBJ2-1,TRBD2,CASSVVAGGQQFF,TGTGCCAGCAGCGTGGTAGCGGGAGGGCAACAGTTCTTC
-,TRBV30,TRBJ1-6,-,CATSLDTAGYSPLHF,TGTGCCACTAGCCTCGACACGGCCGGGTATTCACCCCTCCACTTT
few,TRBV15,TRBJ2-2,-,CATSTEATGELFF,TGTGCCACCAGCACCGAGGCGACCGGGGAGCTGTTTTTT
few,TRBV29-1,TRBJ1-5,-,CSVAGQDQPQHF,TGCAGCGTTGCGGGGCAGGATCAGCCCCAGCATTTT
few,TRBV29-1,TRBJ2-3,-,CSGARTDTQYF,TGCAGCGGGGCCCGCACAGATACGCAGTATTTT
-,TRBV29-1,TRBJ2-7,-,CSGRDNSYEQYF,TGCAGCGGCCGGGACAACTCCTACGAGCAGTACTTC
-,TRBV19,TRBJ2-2,-,CASFPGGTNTGELFF,TGTGCCAGTTTTCCAGGGGGGACGAACACCGGGGAGCTGTTTTTT
-,TRBV25-1,TRBJ1-2,TRBD1,CASSENPSGTGNGYTF,TGTGCCAGCAGTGAAAATCCCTCCGGGACAGGGAATGGCTACACCTTC
-,TRBV4-1,TRBJ2-7,-,CASSNDKGAQFSYEQYF,TGCGCCAGCAGCAACGACAAGGGCGCTCAATTCTCCTACGAGCAGTACTTC
few,TRBV7-9,TRBJ2-6,TRBD1,CASTGAGANVLTF,TGTGCCAGTACAGGGGCTGGGGCCAACGTCCTGACTTTC
-,TRBV11-2,TRBJ2-5,-,CASSPGVPEGETQYF,TGTGCCAGCAGCCCGGGGGTGCCGGAGGGGGAGACCCAGTACTTC
-,TRBV4-1,TRBJ1-2,-,CASSQESKRDDYGYTF,TGCGCCAGCAGCCAAGAGAGCAAGAGAGACGACTATGGCTACACCTTC
few,TRBV4-1,TRBJ2-5,-,CASSQSGLGGETQYF,TGCGCCAGCAGCCAGTCAGGCCTGGGAGGAGAGACCCAGTACTTC
-,TRBV13,TRBJ2-1,TRBD2,CASSAQRGGRNEQFF,TGTGCCAGCAGCGCCCAGCGGGGGGGCAGAAATGAGCAGTTCTTC
-,TRBV29-1,TRBJ1-3,TRBD1,CSVGDRAGNTIYF,TGCAGCGTCGGGGACAGAGCTGGAAACACCATATATTTT
-,TRBV9,TRBJ2-3,-,CASSGMFSDTQYF,TGTGCCAGCAGCGGAATGTTTTCGGATACGCAGTATTTT
few,TRBV7-6,TRBJ2-5,-,CASSETGETQYF,TGTGCCAGCAGCGAGACCGGAGAGACCCAGTACTTC
few,TRBV5-4,TRBJ2-1,-,CASSLDRGRNNEQFF,TGTGCCAGCAGCTTGGACCGGGGGAGAAACAATGAGCAGTTCTTC
-,TRBV4-2,TRBJ2-6,TRBD1,CASSHGPGQVISGANVLTF,TGTGCCAGCAGCCATGGTCCGGGACAGGTCATCTCTGGGGCCAACGTCCTGACTTTC
few,TRBV7-2,TRBJ2-1,-,CASSLPHNEQFF,TGTGCCAGCAGCTTACCACACAATGAGCAGTTCTTC
-,TRBV6-5,TRBJ2-5,TRBD1,CASSYSTGGGETQYF,TGTGCCAGCAGTTACTCGACAGGGGGCGGGGAGACCCAGTACTTC
-,TRBV6-6,TRBJ2-1,-,CASSASWGQVNEQFF,TGTGCCAGCAGTGCCTCATGGGGGCAAGTCAATGAGCAGTTCTTC
few,TRBV21-1,TRBJ1-1,-,CASSRGRMNTEAFF,TGTGCCAGCAGCAGGGGACGGATGAACACTGAAGCTTTCTTT
-,TRBV6-5,TRBJ2-3,TRBD2,CASSFAGLAPDTQYF,TGTGCCAGCAGCTTCGCGGGACTAGCCCCCGATACGCAGTATTTT
-,TRBV25-1,TRBJ1-4,TRBD1,CASRTGANEKLFF,TGTGCCAGCAGAACAGGGGCGAATGAAAAACTGTTTTTT
few,TRBV29-1,TRBJ1-5,-,CSVGGADQPQHF,TGCAGCGTTGGGGGAGCAGATCAGCCCCAGCATTTT
-,TRBV6-5,TRBJ1-1,TRBD1,CASKQGEDTEAFF,TGTGCCAGCAAGCAGGGGGAGGACACTGAAGCTTTCTTT
-,TRBV5-1,TRBJ2-1,-,CASSSSTGRGDEQFF,TGCGCCAGCAGCTCGTCTACCGGGAGAGGGGATGAGCAGTTCTTC
few,TRBV7-9,TRBJ2-3,-,CASSPLPGSTPDTQYF,TGTGCCAGCAGCCCCCTACCGGGAAGTACCCCCGATACGCAGTATTTT
few,TRBV5-1,TRBJ1-6,-,CASSLFGGSSYNSPLHF,TGCGCCAGCAGCTTGTTCGGGGGTAGCTCCTATAATTCACCCCTCCACTTT
few,TRBV4-3,TRBJ2-7,-,CASSQDYGTGRIYEQYF,TGCGCCAGCAGCCAAGATTACGGAACGGGCCGCATTTACGAGCAGTACTTC
-,TRBV30,TRBJ1-2,TRBD1,CAWIQSPGTGIAF,TGTGCCTGGATCCAGTCCCCCGGGACAGGGATTGCGTTC
few,TRBV2,TRBJ1-2,TRBD1,CATLRDSYGYTF,TGTGCCACCCTCCGGGACAGCTATGGCTACACCTTC
-,TRBV27,TRBJ2-3,TRBD1,CASSYQGVSPDTQYF,TGTGCCAGCAGTTATCAGGGGGTATCCCCAGATACGCAGTATTTT
-,TRBV30,TRBJ2-7,-,CAWSVSREQYF,TGTGCCTGGAGTGTGTCGCGCGAGCAGTACTTC
few,TRBV18,TRBJ1-1,-,CASSSKGMNTEAFF,TGTGCCAGCTCTAGTAAGGGGATGAACACTGAAGCTTTCTTT
-,TRBV7-9,TRBJ2-2,-,CASSSKNTGELFF,TGTGCCAGCAGCTCGAAGAACACCGGGGAGCTGTTTTTT